Listed below are T cell receptor beta chains from one sample, sequenced in a study of shared clonotypes between healthy human individuals. Profiling relied on immunoSEQ multiplex PCR, and the TCRdb table lists in-frame clones only, not all of them. The data hold about 1.5 million clones, with around 97% observed a single time. The specimen was naive CD4+ T cells sorted from blood. The receptor source for this set is a man in his thirties or forties in good health. The CDR3 runs from the conserved cysteine through the conserved F or W. A D gene is named only where the DNA matches it firmly.

CASKQGSSYNEQFF,TRBV7-2,NA,TRBJ2-1
CASTQGTTGTDDTQYF,TRBV19,NA,TRBJ2-3
CASSYRATQTRELFF,TRBV6-5,NA,TRBJ2-2
CASSAWAAGAGFYNEQFF,TRBV4-1,TRBD2,TRBJ2-1
CASSQTGTGDDGYTF,TRBV6-5,TRBD1,TRBJ1-2
CASSLIGLDNQPQHF,TRBV28,NA,TRBJ1-5
CASSYGTLTGEQFF,TRBV6-6,NA,TRBJ2-1
CASSPPRSVDTQYF,TRBV28,NA,TRBJ2-3
CASSLFPNYGYTF,TRBV28,NA,TRBJ1-2
CASSRRNILYGYTF,TRBV7-9,NA,TRBJ1-2
CASRGTSGEQYF,TRBV2,TRBD2,TRBJ2-7
CASNARGAFVNTEAFF,TRBV19,NA,TRBJ1-1
CASSDRGYNEQFF,TRBV6-1,NA,TRBJ2-1
CAISETGQSSGIYEQYF,TRBV10-3,NA,TRBJ2-7
CSAGRGTLPTDTQYF,TRBV29-1,NA,TRBJ2-3
CAWGPRGAFEQYF,TRBV30,NA,TRBJ2-7
CASSLVGGISSYEQYF,TRBV5-1,NA,TRBJ2-7
CASSEYGRTGLYQETQYF,TRBV25-1,TRBD1,TRBJ2-5
CASSTRGGFNEKLFF,TRBV6-5,NA,TRBJ1-4
CALTSVKEQFF,TRBV7-9,NA,TRBJ2-1
CASSEWGRGPGKLFF,TRBV25-1,TRBD1,TRBJ1-4
CAISAGDTDTQYF,TRBV10-3,NA,TRBJ2-3
CASGAYFGNQPQHF,TRBV6-1,NA,TRBJ1-5
CASSSRGGVGETQYF,TRBV10-1,NA,TRBJ2-5
CASSLPGGTQYF,TRBV5-6,NA,TRBJ2-5